This TCR beta chain was identified in a study of T cell repertoires in cytomegalovirus infection. Study results and caveats: Cumulative frequency (of public TCR beta family members) identified carriers of CMV plus the relevant HLA.

Each CDR3 protein is one row after TCRdb ran MiXCR on the reads. The sample records 750,000 to 950,000 distinct CDR3 sequences, almost 30% being singletons. To note about this clonotype: No antigen is known for it.

Germline CDR1 is SGHNT and CDR2 is YYREEE (reference sequence). The V and J ends lost 0 bases and 3 bases respectively, with 10 bases between them. The CDR3 totals 14 residues. Sample: cultured CD8+ T cells from PBMCs, taken from culture after CMV antigen stimulation. V and J are TRBV5-4 and TRBJ2-7; D is perhaps TRBD1 (6 bases). The clonotype comes from a human donor in good health (CMV status not recorded). Some clones in this sample may be carry-over from other donors' samples. CDR3 nucleotide sequence: TGTGCCAGCAGCTTGGACCAGGGGATCTACGAGCAGTACTTC. The encoded protein is CASSLDQGIYEQYF.